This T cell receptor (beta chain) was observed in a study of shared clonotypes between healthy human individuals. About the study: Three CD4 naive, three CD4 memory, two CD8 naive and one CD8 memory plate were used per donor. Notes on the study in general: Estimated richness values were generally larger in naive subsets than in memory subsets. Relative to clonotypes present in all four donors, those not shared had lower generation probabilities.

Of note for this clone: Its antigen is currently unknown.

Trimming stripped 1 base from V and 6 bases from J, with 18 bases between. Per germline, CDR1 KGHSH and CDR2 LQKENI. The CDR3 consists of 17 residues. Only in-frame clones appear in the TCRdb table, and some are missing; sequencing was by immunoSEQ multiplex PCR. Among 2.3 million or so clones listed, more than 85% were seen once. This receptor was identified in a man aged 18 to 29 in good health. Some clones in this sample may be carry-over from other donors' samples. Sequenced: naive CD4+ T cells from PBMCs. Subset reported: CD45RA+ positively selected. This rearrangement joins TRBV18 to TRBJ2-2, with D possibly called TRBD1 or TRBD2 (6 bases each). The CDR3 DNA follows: TGTGCCAGCTCACCACAGGCACCGGGGGCAACGGCCGGGGAGCTGTTTTTT. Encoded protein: CASSPQAPGATAGELFF. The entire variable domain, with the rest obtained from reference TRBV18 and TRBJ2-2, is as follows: NAGVMQNPRHLVRRRGQEARLRCSPMKGHSHVYWYRQLPEEGLKFMVYLQKENIIDESGMPKERFSAEFPKEGPSILRIQQVVRGDSAAYFCASSPQAPGATAGELFFGEGSRLTVL.